This TCR beta chain comes out of a study of glioma-infiltrating T cells after dendritic cell vaccination. Study summary: Monocyte-derived dendritic cells, cultured approximately 7 days with IL-4 and GM-CSF, were pulsed with autologous tumor lysate.

This sample's time point: after dendritic cell vaccination, including at tumor progression/relapse. As to this clone: Its antigen is still unknown.

Libraries were prepared by immunoSEQ multiplex PCR; TCRdb keeps only in-frame clonotypes and omits some of them. The sample yields 100,000 or so clones, 90% seen once. Study findings and constraints: Few patients contributed both blood and tumor specimens.

This clonotype was sampled from a human donor with glioblastoma. Sequencing used blood, obtained after dendritic cell vaccination.

CDR3 nucleotides: TGTGCCAGCAGCAGCACAGGGATTAACTATGGCTACACCTTC. This translates into CASSSTGINYGYTF. The chain joins TRBV7-8 to TRBJ1-2, with D perhaps TRBD1 (6 bases). V lost 5 bases and J lost 1, with 11 bases in between. The CDR3 consists of 14 residues. Germline V lookup: CDR1 SGHVS, CDR2 FQNEAQ.